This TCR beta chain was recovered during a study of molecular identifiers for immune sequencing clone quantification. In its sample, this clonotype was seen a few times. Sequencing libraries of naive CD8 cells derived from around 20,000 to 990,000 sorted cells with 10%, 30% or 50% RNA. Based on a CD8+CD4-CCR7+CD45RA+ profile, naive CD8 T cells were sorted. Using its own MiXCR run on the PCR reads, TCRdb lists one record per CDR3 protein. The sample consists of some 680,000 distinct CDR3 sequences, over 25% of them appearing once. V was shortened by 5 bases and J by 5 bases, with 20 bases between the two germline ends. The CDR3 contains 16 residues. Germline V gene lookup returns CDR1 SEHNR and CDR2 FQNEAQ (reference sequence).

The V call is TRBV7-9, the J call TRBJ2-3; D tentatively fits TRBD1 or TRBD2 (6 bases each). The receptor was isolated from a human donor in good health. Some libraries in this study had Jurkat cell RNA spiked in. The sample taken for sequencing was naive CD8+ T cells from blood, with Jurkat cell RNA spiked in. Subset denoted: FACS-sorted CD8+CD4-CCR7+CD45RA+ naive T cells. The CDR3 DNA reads TGTGCCAGCAGCCTAAGCTTCGGGGGCGAGGGAGATACGCAGTATTTT. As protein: CASSLSFGGEGDTQYF.